Ten or more counts support the clone carrying this T cell receptor (beta chain). The antigen is undetermined. Until they underwent thyroid surgery, no patient had received any treatment. Authors' processing steps: Differences in CDR3 between clinicopathological groups were drawn on to build a classifier intended to discriminate distant-metastatic papillary thyroid cancer patients. Via MiXCR, TCRdb re-called the PCR reads. The V and J calls reflect TCRdb's pipeline rather than the authors' work. The data show about 92,000 clones, 15% seen once. This entry is derived from a study of metastatic and nonmetastatic thyroid tumors. Study at large: The comparison covered peripheral blood and tumor or nodule tissue in malignant and benign thyroid patients.

Study findings and constraints: Versus benign nodules, malignant thyroid tumors reportedly had significantly higher TCR beta diversity, in blood and tumor.

With V trimmed by 4 bases and J by 8 bases, 10 bases remained unmatched. Per germline, CDR1 MDHEN and CDR2 SYDVKM. The CDR3 consists of 14 residues. The specimen was blood. This chain connects TRBV28 to TRBJ1-2; 7 bases align to TRBD1. The sequence came from a female donor with papillary thyroid cancer or a benign thyroid nodule (not recorded which). Some clones in this sample may be carry-over from other donors' samples. CDR3 sequence (DNA): TGTGCCAGCAGTTCCTTGGACAGGTCTGGGGGCTACACCTTC. The encoded protein is CASSSLDRSGGYTF.